This T cell receptor (beta chain) is drawn from a study of cytomegalovirus exposure and HLA in healthy donors. Findings and caveats of the study: Analysis was carried out at a later point, and it linked a missense DCLRE1C variant to TCR beta V- and J-gene trimming.

The primer mix had 60 Vbeta and 13 Jbeta primers. Sequencing was performed with immunoSEQ multiplex PCR; in TCRdb, only in-frame clones are kept and a portion is missing. Of around 120,000 clones in the sample, under 90% were seen once. Germline V gene sequence: CDR1 MRHNA, CDR2 SNTAGT. The CDR3 totals 13 residues. The V gene lost 0 bases and the J gene lost 10 bases, with 10 bases spanning the gap. A word on this clone: What it binds is unknown.

This sequence joins TRBV6-4 and TRBJ2-1, with D possibly being TRBD2 (5 bases). This TCR was sampled from a woman aged 25-40 years in good health and CMV-seronegative. Sequencing was performed on PBMCs. In DNA form, the CDR3 reads TGTGCCAGCAGTGACTCAGCGGAAGGGGAGCAGTTCTTC. Translated: CASSDSAEGEQFF.